This passage covers 28 T cell receptor beta chains from one sample sequenced in a study of spatial heterogeneity in lung cancer. Using its own MiXCR run on the 5' RACE reads, TCRdb lists one record per CDR3 protein. The table shows about 92,000 distinct CDR3 sequences, with around 12% occurring only once. Time point specified: sample taken at primary tumor resection. Without sorting, whole RNA was sequenced from tumor, nontumor lung or frozen PBMC. The source material was PBMCs, sampled at surgery. The receptors stem from a male donor with early-stage non-small cell lung cancer.

This clonotype was seen only once. V gene TRBV11-2 combines with J gene TRBJ2-3; D not resolved. Trimming removed 2 bases at V and 0 bases at J, with 6 bases between. Germline V gives CDR1 SGHAT, CDR2 FQNNGV. The CDR3 runs to 14 residues. The CDR3 region has the DNA TGTGCCAGCAGCTTATTTGGTAGCACAGATACGCAGTATTTT. This codes for CASSLFGSTDTQYF.

This clonotype was recorded at least ten times. The rearrangement links TRBV7-8 to TRBJ1-4; D is uncertain. The CDR3 is made up of 16 amino acids. Trimming cost V 1 base and J 3 bases, with 12 bases left between them. Germline CDR1 SGHVS, CDR2 FQNEAQ. CDR3 DNA sequence: TGTGCCAGCAGCTTAGTCTCCGGGTTGGCTAATGAAAAACTGTTTTTT. Amino acid sequence: CASSLVSGLANEKLFF.

The chain recombines TRBV11-2 with TRBJ2-1; possible D gene TRBD2, 6 bases. CDR3 length: 15 residues. Trimming left V 0 bases short and J 8 bases short, with 14 bases between. Germline values: CDR1 SGHAT, CDR2 FQNNGV. Here the CDR3 DNA reads TGTGCCAGCAGCTTAGAGAGTAGCGGCCCACATGAGCAGTTCTTC. Translated, it gives CASSLESSGPHEQFF.

This clonotype was recorded many times. The gene calls are TRBV13 and TRBJ1-1; D is undetermined. Deletions cut 4 bases from V and 1 base from J, with 13 bases between. The CDR3 is made up of 15 amino acids. Germline values: CDR1 PRHDT, CDR2 FYEKMQ (reference sequence). CDR3 sequence: CASSSRFDGNTEAFF. CDR3 coding DNA: TGTGCCAGCAGCTCCCGATTCGACGGGAACACTGAAGCTTTCTTT.

The V call is TRBV20-1, the J call TRBJ2-5; the match to TRBD2 covers 9 bases. The CDR3 covers 15 residues. The V segment lost 6 bases and the J segment 0 bases; nucleotides outside the gene matches: 8. CDR1 and CDR2 from the germline V gene are DFQATT and SNEGSKA (reference sequence). DNA of the CDR3: TGCAGTGCAGGATCTAGCGGGGCCTACCAAGAGACCCAGTACTTC. It codes for CSAGSSGAYQETQYF.

This clonotype was seen at least ten times. The chain joins TRBV14 to TRBJ1-6; D is unclear. Germline CDR1 reads SGHDN; CDR2 reads FVKESK. V shed 6 bases and J shed 8 bases, with 8 bases lying between them. The CDR3 extends over 12 amino acids. The CDR3 loop is CASSPDYSPLHF. CDR3 DNA sequence: TGTGCCAGCAGTCCGGACTATTCACCCCTCCACTTT.

This clonotype was counted only a few times. The chain carries TRBV11-2 and TRBJ2-5; no definite D call. The V gene's germline CDR1 is SGHAT and CDR2 FQNNGV. V was trimmed by 1 base and J by 4 bases, leaving 7 bases between them. CDR3 length equals 13 residues. CDR3 sequence reads: CASSLASIETQYF. In nucleotides, the CDR3 is TGTGCCAGCAGCTTAGCCAGTATAGAGACCCAGTACTTC.

The chain combines TRBV28 with TRBJ2-2, with a tentative D call TRBD1 (5 bases). The CDR3 spans 13 residues. V lost 3 bases and J 7 bases, leaving 9 bases between the germline ends. Germline CDR1 is MDHEN and CDR2 is SYDVKM. Here the CDR3 reads CASSFDSGGELFF. The CDR3 nucleotides read TGTGCCAGCAGTTTCGACAGTGGCGGGGAGCTGTTTTTT.

This clonotype was recorded a few times. V and J are TRBV12-3 or TRBV12-4 and TRBJ2-7; D might be TRBD1 (6 bases). Trimming shortened V by 6 bases and J by 4 bases, and 25 bases separated the two germline ends. This CDR3 contains 17 residues. DNA of the CDR3: TGTGCCAGCAGCATTGGTCAGGGGAAAATAGCGCTTTACGAGCAGTACTTC. This translates into CASSIGQGKIALYEQYF.

Many counts were recorded for this clonotype. The J gene is TRBJ1-2, the V gene TRBV5-1; possible D gene TRBD1, 6 bases. Germline V gives CDR1 SGHRS, CDR2 YFSETQ. Trimming pared 1 base from V and 3 bases from J, leaving 10 bases between. The CDR3 extends over 14 amino acids. In DNA, the CDR3 is TGCGCCAGCAGCTTGTCGCCAGGGGACTATGGCTACACCTTC. As protein: CASSLSPGDYGYTF. Full variable domain (remainder filled in from reference TRBV5-1 and TRBJ1-2): KAGVTQTPRYLIKTRGQQVTLSCSPISGHRSVSWYQQTPGQGLQFLFEYFSETQRNKGNFPGRFSGRQFSNSRSEMNVSTLELGDSALYLCASSLSPGDYGYTFGSGTRLTVV.

This clonotype occurred a few times. This chain connects TRBV9 to TRBJ1-2; D unresolved. The CDR3 length is 14 residues. The germline V gene has CDR1 SGDLS and CDR2 YYNGEE. Trimming stripped 4 bases from V and 4 bases from J, with 14 bases between. The CDR3 sequence: CASSPYNSPYGYTF. The CDR3 nucleotides are TGTGCCAGCAGCCCCTATAACAGTCCCTATGGCTACACCTTC.

The sample holds a few counts of this clonotype. V is TRBV28 and J is TRBJ2-7; 7 nucleotides agree with TRBD1. The germline gives CDR1 MDHEN, CDR2 SYDVKM. Germline trimming cut 4 bases from V and 6 bases from J; bases unmatched to any gene: 6. The CDR3 contains 13 residues. The CDR3 loop reads CASSSTGLSEQYF. CDR3 nucleotides: TGTGCCAGCAGTTCGACAGGGTTGAGCGAGCAGTACTTC. The full variable domain, rest sourced from reference TRBV28 and TRBJ2-7, is DVKVTQSSRYLVKRTGEKVFLECVQDMDHENMFWYRQDPGLGLRLIYFSYDVKMKEKGDIPEGYSVSREKKERFSLILESASTNQTSMYLCASSSTGLSEQYFGPGTRLTVT.

This clonotype appeared a few times. This chain uses TRBV27 with TRBJ2-6; D is possibly TRBD2 (5 bases). V lost 5 bases and J 5 bases, leaving 16 bases between the germline ends. Germline CDR1 MNHEY, CDR2 SMNVEV (reference sequence). This CDR3 is 16 amino acids long. The CDR3 region is CASSPPGSGRANVLTF. As DNA, the CDR3 is TGTGCCAGCAGTCCCCCGGGGTCCGGGAGGGCCAACGTCCTGACTTTC.

This clonotype was seen only a few times. The V call is TRBV29-1, the J call TRBJ1-1, with TRBD1 identical over 10 bases. This CDR3 has 14 residues. Per germline, CDR1 SQVTM and CDR2 ANQGSEA. V dropped 6 bases and J dropped 0; count of bases not matched to a gene: 4. CDR3 amino acids: CSVVGTGVNTEAFF. CDR3 bases: TGCAGCGTGGTAGGGACAGGGGTGAACACTGAAGCTTTCTTT.

The table lists this clonotype with a few counts. The rearrangement joins TRBV29-1 to TRBJ2-3; 12 nucleotides align to TRBD2. The CDR3 consists of 19 residues. Trimming cost V 0 bases and J 1 base; bases outside gene matches: 11. The germline gives CDR1 SQVTM, CDR2 ANQGSEA. In DNA, the CDR3 is TGCAGCGTTGAAGACGGGTGGCTAGCGGGAGGGCCCGGCACAGATACGCAGTATTTT. It is translated as CSVEDGWLAGGPGTDTQYF.

The chain links TRBV12-3 or TRBV12-4 to TRBJ2-3, with D perhaps TRBD1 (6 bases). V lost 6 bases and J 0 bases, leaving 13 bases between the germline ends. The CDR3 length is 15 residues. The CDR3 protein is CASSQDRSSTDTQYF. DNA of the CDR3: TGTGCCAGCAGCCAAGACAGGAGTAGCACAGATACGCAGTATTTT.

For the CDR3, the DNA is TGTGCCAGCAGCTTAGGCAGGGGACGGGCTGAAGCTTTCTTT. It specifies CASSLGRGRAEAFF. The rearrangement links TRBV7-8 to TRBJ1-1; TRBD1 is a possible D gene (6 bases). This CDR3 contains 14 residues. The V gene lost 1 base and the J gene lost 6 bases, with 12 bases spanning the gap. CDR1 SGHVS and CDR2 FQNEAQ come from the germline V gene. Complete variable domain (other parts from reference TRBV7-8 and TRBJ1-1): GAGVSQSPRYKVAKRGQDVALRCDPISGHVSLFWYQQALGQGPEFLTYFQNEAQLDKSGLPSDRFFAERPEGSVSTLKIQRTQQEDSAVYLCASSLGRGRAEAFFGQGTRLTVV.

There are a few counts of this clonotype. The J gene is TRBJ2-3, the V gene TRBV7-9, with 7 bases aligning to TRBD2. This CDR3 contains 17 residues. CDR1 and CDR2 from the germline V gene are SEHNR and FQNEAQ (reference sequence). Trimming cost V 6 bases and J 0 bases; bases outside gene matches: 12. This CDR3 is CASSLGAGTTSTDTQYF. For the CDR3, the DNA is TGTGCCAGCAGTCTAGGGGCCGGGACTACCAGCACAGATACGCAGTATTTT.

This clonotype was observed many times. The rearrangement links TRBV7-3 to TRBJ2-1; 7 bases are a match to TRBD2. Germline V gives CDR1 SGHTA, CDR2 FQGTGA. This CDR3 contains 16 residues. The ends lost 8 bases at V and 0 bases at J; junction bases unmatched: 10. Written as DNA, the CDR3 is TGTGCCAGCGGGTACGGGGGAGGGAGCTCCTACAATGAGCAGTTCTTC. It is translated as CASGYGGGSSYNEQFF.

About this clonotype itself: One junction end disagrees with the germline gene, perhaps due to a read error. CDR3: CASSLDAYNEQFF. The CDR3 region has the DNA TGTGCTAGCAGCTTAGACGCATACAATGAGCAGTTCTTC. This chain connects TRBV7-7 to TRBJ2-1; D gene uncertain. This CDR3 has 13 amino acids. Per germline, CDR1 SSHAT and CDR2 FNYEAQ (reference sequence).

Many counts were recorded for this clonotype. CDR3 in DNA: TGTGCCAGCAGTTTAGGAGAGGGCCGCGAGACCCAGTACTTC. Its protein is CASSLGEGRETQYF. The rearrangement links TRBV12-3 or TRBV12-4 to TRBJ2-5; the D gene is possibly TRBD2 (5 bases). V was pared by 1 base and J by 5 bases, with 11 bases between. CDR3 length: 14 residues.

The chain recombines TRBV14 with TRBJ1-2, with D possibly matching TRBD1 (6 bases). Between the trimmed V and J ends, which lost 1 base and 4 bases, there was a span of 16 bases. The germline CDR1 and CDR2 sequences are SGHDN and FVKESK. CDR3 length: 16 amino acids. The CDR3 protein is CASSQAGGPKRYGYTF. The DNA of the CDR3 is TGTGCCAGCAGCCAAGCCGGGGGGCCGAAACGCTATGGCTACACCTTC. The whole variable domain, remainder taken from reference TRBV14 and TRBJ1-2, is EAGVTQFPSHSVIEKGQTVTLRCDPISGHDNLYWYRRVMGKEIKFLLHFVKESKQDESGMPNNRFLAERTGGTYSTLKVQPAELEDSGVYFCASSQAGGPKRYGYTFGSGTRLTVV.

This clonotype was seen more than once but under ten times. V and J are TRBV7-9 and TRBJ2-3; 11 bases align to TRBD2. The CDR3 consists of 15 residues. Per the germline V gene, CDR1 is SEHNR and CDR2 is FQNEAQ (reference sequence). J was trimmed by 6 bases and V by 5 bases; bases with no gene match: 7. In DNA, the CDR3 is TGTGCCAGCAGCATGAGACTAGCGGGAATGGATACGCAGTATTTT. Protein: CASSMRLAGMDTQYF. Together with reference TRBV7-9 and TRBJ2-3, the CDR3 gives the full variable domain: DTGVSQNPRHKITKRGQNVTFRCDPISEHNRLYWYRQTLGQGPEFLTYFQNEAQLEKSRLLSDRFSAERPKGSFSTLEIQRTEQGDSAMYLCASSMRLAGMDTQYFGPGTRLTVL.

This clonotype appeared many times. The chain joins TRBV20-1 to TRBJ1-1; D remains unclear. Trimming pared 3 bases from V and 5 bases from J, leaving 7 bases between. CDR3 size: 11 residues. Germline CDR1 reads DFQATT; CDR2 reads SNEGSKA (reference sequence). Written as DNA, the CDR3 is TGCAGTGCTAGCGAGGGAACTGAAGCTTTCTTT. Translated, it gives CSASEGTEAFF.

This clonotype came up many times. The chain carries TRBV7-3 and TRBJ2-1; TRBD2 might be the D (6 bases). There are 16 residues in the CDR3. Trimming took 5 bases from V and 8 from J, leaving 22 bases between them. Germline-derived CDR1 and CDR2 are SGHTA and FQGTGA. The CDR3 is CASSQEGRPQIDEQFF. The CDR3 bases are TGTGCCAGCAGCCAGGAGGGGAGGCCGCAAATCGATGAGCAGTTCTTC.

The chain employs TRBV24-1 and TRBJ2-7; 14 bases line up with TRBD2. V lost 10 bases, J lost 4 bases, and 2 bases stayed unmatched. The germline V gene has CDR1 KGHDR and CDR2 SFDVKD. The CDR3 runs to 13 residues. The CDR3 here is CATGTSGSYEQYF. The CDR3 DNA is TGTGCCACTGGGACTAGCGGGAGTTACGAGCAGTACTTC.

This clonotype was found many times. This chain links TRBV5-1 with TRBJ2-1; 7 positions agree with TRBD2. Looked up from germline, CDR1 is SGHRS and CDR2 is YFSETQ. With 0 bases clipped from V and 9 bases from J, the junction kept 6 bases outside the gene matches. The CDR3 has 14 residues. The CDR3 DNA is TGCGCCAGCAGCTTGGTGCGGGGGAACACTGAGCAGTTCTTC. It yields the protein CASSLVRGNTEQFF.

This chain links TRBV5-1 with TRBJ2-3; 8 bases are a match to TRBD1. Looked up from germline, CDR1 is SGHRS and CDR2 is YFSETQ. The CDR3 is made up of 15 amino acids. After removal of 5 bases from V and 0 bases from J, the junction contained 5 bases not matched to a gene. The CDR3 DNA reads as TGCGCCAGCAGTTCCAGACAGGGGAGCACAGATACGCAGTATTTT. Encoded protein: CASSSRQGSTDTQYF.